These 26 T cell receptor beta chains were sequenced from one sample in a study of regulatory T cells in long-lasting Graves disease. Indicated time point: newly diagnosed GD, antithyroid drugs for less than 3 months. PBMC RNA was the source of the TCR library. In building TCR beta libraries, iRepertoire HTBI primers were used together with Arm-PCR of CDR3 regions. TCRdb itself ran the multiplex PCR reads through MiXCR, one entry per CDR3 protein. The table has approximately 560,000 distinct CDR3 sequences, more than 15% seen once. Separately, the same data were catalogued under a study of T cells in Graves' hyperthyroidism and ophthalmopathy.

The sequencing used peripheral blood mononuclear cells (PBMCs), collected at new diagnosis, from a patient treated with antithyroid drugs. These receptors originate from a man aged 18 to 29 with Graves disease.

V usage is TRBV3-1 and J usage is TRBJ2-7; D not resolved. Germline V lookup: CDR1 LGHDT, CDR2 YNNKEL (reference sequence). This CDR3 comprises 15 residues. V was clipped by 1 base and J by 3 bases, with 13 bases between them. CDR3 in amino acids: CASSQAGAGFYEQYF. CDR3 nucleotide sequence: TGTGCCAGCAGCCAAGCGGGCGCCGGATTCTACGAGCAGTACTTC.

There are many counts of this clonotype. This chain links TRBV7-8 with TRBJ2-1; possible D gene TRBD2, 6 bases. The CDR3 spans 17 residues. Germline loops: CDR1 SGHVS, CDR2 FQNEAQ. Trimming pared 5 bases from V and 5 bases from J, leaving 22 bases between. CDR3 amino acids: CASSPPAAGPGDNEQFF. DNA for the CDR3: TGTGCCAGCAGCCCCCCCGCGGCGGGACCGGGGGACAATGAGCAGTTCTTC.

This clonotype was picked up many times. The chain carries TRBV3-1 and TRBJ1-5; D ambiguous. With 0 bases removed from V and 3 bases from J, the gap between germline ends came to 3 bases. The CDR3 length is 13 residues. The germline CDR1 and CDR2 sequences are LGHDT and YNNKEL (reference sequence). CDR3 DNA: TGTGCCAGCAGCCAAGATCTCAATCAGCCCCAGCATTTT. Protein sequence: CASSQDLNQPQHF.

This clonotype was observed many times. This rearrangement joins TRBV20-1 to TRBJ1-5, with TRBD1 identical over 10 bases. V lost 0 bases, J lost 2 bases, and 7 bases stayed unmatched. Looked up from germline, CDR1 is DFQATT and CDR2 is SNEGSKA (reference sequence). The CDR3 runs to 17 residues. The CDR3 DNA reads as TGCAGTGCTAGAGATGGACAGGGGGGTTTGGGCAATCAGCCCCAGCATTTT. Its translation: CSARDGQGGLGNQPQHF.

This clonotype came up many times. In DNA form, the CDR3 reads TGCAGTGCTAGTTCGTCTGCGGGTGCTCTCTCCTACAATGAGCAGTTCTTC. Translation gives CSASSSAGALSYNEQFF. The chain uses TRBV20-1 and TRBJ2-1; D possibly corresponds to TRBD2 (5 bases). The CDR3 contains 17 residues. Germline CDR1 DFQATT, CDR2 SNEGSKA (reference sequence). V was clipped by 3 bases and J by 0 bases, with 18 bases between them.

This chain's CDR3 is CASNGFYNEQFF. The CDR3 DNA reads as TGTGCCAGCAACGGATTCTACAATGAGCAGTTCTTC. The rearrangement joins TRBV27 to TRBJ2-1; D is undetermined. Germline values: CDR1 MNHEY, CDR2 SMNVEV (reference sequence). This CDR3 has 12 residues. Trimming took off 7 bases at V and 3 bases at J, with 7 bases between the two ends.

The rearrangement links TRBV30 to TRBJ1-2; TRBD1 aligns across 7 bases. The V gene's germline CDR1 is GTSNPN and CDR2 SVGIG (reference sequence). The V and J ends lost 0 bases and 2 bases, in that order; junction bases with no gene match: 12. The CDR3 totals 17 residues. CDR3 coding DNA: TGTGCCTGGAGTGTACTCAAAGTCGGGACAGTAAACTATGGCTACACCTTC. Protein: CAWSVLKVGTVNYGYTF.

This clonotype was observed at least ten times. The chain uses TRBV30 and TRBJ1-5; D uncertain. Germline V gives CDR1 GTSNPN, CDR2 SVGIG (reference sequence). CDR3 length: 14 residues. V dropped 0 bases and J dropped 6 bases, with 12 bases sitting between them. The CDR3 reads CAWSVPPWGQPQHF. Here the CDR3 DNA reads TGTGCCTGGAGTGTACCCCCCTGGGGTCAGCCCCAGCATTTT.

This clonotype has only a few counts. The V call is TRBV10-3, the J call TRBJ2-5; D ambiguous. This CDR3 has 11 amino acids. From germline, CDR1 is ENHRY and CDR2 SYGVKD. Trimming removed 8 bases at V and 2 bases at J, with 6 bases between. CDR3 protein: CAIGQQETQYF. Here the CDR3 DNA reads TGTGCCATCGGTCAGCAAGAGACCCAGTACTTC.

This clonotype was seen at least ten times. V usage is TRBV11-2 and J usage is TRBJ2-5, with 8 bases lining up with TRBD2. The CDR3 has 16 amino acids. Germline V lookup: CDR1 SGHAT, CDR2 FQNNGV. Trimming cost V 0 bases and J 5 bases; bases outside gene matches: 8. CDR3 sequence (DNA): TGTGCCAGCAGCTTAGATTCAGCGGGAGTAGGGGAGACCCAGTACTTC. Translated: CASSLDSAGVGETQYF.

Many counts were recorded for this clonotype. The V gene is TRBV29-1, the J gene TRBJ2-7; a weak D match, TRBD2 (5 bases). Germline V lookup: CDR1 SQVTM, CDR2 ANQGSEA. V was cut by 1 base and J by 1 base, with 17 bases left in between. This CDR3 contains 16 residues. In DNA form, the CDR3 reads TGCAGCGTTGAAGCGGGCTTGACGGGAAAGTCCTACGAGCAGTACTTC. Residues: CSVEAGLTGKSYEQYF.

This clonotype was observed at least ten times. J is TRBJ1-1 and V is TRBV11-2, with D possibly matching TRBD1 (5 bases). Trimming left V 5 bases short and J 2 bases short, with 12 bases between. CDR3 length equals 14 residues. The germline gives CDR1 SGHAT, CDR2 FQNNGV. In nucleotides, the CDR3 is TGTGCCAGCAGCCTTACCGACAGAAACACTGAAGCTTTCTTT. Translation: CASSLTDRNTEAFF. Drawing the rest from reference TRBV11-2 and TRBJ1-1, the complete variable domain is EAGVAQSPRYKIIEKRQSVAFWCNPISGHATLYWYQQILGQGPKLLIQFQNNGVVDDSQLPKDRFSAERLKGVDSTLKIQPAKLEDSAVYLCASSLTDRNTEAFFGQGTRLTVV.

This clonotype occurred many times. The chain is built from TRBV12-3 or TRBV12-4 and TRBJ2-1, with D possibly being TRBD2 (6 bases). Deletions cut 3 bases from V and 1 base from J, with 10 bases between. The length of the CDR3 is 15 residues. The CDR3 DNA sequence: TGTGCCAGCAGTTTTCAGCGGGCGTCCTACAATGAGCAGTTCTTC. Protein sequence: CASSFQRASYNEQFF.

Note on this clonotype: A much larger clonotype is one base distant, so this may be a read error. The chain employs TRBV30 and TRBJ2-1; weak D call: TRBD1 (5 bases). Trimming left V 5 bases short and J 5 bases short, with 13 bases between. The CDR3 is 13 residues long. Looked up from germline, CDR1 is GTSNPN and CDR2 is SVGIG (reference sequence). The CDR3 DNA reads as TGTGCCTGGTGCCCCACAGGCGACAATGAGCAGTTCTTC. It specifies CAWCPTGDNEQFF.

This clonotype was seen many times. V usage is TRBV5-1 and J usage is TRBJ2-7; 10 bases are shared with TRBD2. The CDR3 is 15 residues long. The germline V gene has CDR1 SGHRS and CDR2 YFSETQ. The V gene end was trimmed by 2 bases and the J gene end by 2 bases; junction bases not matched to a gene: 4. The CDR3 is CASSLTSGTTYEQYF. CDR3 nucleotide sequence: TGCGCCAGCAGCTTAACTAGCGGGACTACCTACGAGCAGTACTTC. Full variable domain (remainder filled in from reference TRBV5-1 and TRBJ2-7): KAGVTQTPRYLIKTRGQQVTLSCSPISGHRSVSWYQQTPGQGLQFLFEYFSETQRNKGNFPGRFSGRQFSNSRSEMNVSTLELGDSALYLCASSLTSGTTYEQYFGPGTRLTVT.

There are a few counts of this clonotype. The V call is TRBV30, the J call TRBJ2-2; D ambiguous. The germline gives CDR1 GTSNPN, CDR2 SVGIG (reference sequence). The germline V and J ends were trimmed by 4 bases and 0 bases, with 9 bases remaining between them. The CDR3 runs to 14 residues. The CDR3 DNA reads TGTGCCTGGATCCGGCGGACGAACACCGGGGAGCTGTTTTTT. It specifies CAWIRRTNTGELFF.

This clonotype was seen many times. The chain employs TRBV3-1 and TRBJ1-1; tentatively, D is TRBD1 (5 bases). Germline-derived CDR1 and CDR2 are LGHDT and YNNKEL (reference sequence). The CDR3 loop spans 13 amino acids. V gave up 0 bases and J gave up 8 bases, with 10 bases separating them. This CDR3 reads CASSQDGGFEAFF. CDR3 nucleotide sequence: TGTGCCAGCAGCCAAGATGGGGGGTTCGAAGCTTTCTTT.

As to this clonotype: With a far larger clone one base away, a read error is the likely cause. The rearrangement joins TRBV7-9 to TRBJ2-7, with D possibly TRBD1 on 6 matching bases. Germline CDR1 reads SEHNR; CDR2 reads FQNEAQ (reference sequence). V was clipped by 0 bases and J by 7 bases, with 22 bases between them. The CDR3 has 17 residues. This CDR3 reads CASSLAMRGTTYNEQYF. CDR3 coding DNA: TGTGCCAGCAGCTTAGCGATGAGAGGGACAACATACAATGAGCAGTACTTC.

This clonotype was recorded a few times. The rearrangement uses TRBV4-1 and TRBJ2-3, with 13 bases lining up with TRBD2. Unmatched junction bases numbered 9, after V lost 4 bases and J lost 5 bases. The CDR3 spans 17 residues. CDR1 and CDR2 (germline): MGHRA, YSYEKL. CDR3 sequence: CASSRVGLAGVVDTQYF. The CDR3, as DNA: TGCGCCAGCAGCCGGGTTGGACTAGCGGGAGTCGTAGATACGCAGTATTTT.

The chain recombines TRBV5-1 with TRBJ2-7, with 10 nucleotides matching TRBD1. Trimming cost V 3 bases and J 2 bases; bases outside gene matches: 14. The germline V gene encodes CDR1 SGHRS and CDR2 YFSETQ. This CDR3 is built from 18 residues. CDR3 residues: CASSSRPLGQGDAYEQYF. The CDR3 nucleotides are TGCGCCAGCAGCTCAAGGCCTCTCGGACAGGGGGACGCCTACGAGCAGTACTTC.

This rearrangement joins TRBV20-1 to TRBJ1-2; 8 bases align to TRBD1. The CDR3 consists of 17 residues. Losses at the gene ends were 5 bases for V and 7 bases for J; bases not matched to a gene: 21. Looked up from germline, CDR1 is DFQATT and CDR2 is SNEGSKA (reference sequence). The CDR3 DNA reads TGCAGTGCTCTCCCTAGACAGGGGAATTATTTGGCGGGTGGCTACACCTTC. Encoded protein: CSALPRQGNYLAGGYTF.

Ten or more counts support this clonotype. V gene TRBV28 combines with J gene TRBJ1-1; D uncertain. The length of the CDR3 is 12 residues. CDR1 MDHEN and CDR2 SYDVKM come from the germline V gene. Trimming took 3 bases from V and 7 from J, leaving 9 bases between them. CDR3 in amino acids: CASSLRSVEAFF. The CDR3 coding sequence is TGTGCCAGCAGTTTGAGGTCTGTTGAAGCTTTCTTT.

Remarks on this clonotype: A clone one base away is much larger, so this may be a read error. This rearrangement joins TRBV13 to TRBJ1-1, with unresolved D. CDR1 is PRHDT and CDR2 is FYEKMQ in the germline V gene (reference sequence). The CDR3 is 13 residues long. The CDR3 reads CASSPLSYTETFF. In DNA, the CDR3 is TGTGCCAGCAGCCCTCTGTCCTACACTGAAACTTTCTTT.

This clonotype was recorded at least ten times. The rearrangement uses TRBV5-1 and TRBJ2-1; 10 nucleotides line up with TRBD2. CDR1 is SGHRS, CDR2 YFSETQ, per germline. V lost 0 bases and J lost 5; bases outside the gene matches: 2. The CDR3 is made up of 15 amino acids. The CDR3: CASSLALAGNNEQFF. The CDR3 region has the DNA TGCGCCAGCAGCTTGGCACTAGCGGGAAACAATGAGCAGTTCTTC.

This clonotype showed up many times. The CDR3 here is CATYQTGISSYEQYF. The CDR3 nucleotides are TGTGCCACCTACCAGACAGGGATCAGCTCCTACGAGCAGTACTTC. The J gene is TRBJ2-7, the V gene TRBV28, with 7 bases aligning to TRBD1. The CDR3 consists of 15 residues. The germline CDR1 and CDR2 sequences are MDHEN and SYDVKM. The ends lost 10 bases at V and 0 bases at J; junction bases unmatched: 12.

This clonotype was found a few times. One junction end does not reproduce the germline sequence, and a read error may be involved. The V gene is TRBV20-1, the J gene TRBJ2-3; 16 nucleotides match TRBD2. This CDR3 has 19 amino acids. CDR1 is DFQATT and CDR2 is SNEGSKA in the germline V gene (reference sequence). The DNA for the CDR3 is TGCAATGCTAGAGATGAGGGACTAGCGGGAGGGCCGGAGTCAGATACGCAGTATTTT. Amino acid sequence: CNARDEGLAGGPESDTQYF.